This T cell receptor beta chain is drawn from a study of T cells in Graves' hyperthyroidism and ophthalmopathy. Study-wide points: A model built on 13 V-J features separated ophthalmopathy from stable hyperthyroidism.

The study based diagnoses on clinical symptoms, serum thyroxine and TRAb, thyroid ultrasound and orbital computed tomography. The PBMCs were taken from about 9.7 ml of fresh peripheral blood. Regions amplified from RNA transcripts were the TCR beta CDR3 regions. Carried out on the TCR CDR3, a first-round RT-PCR used the HTBI primer set. One entry per CDR3 protein results from TCRdb running MiXCR on the multiplex PCR reads. The sample includes over 500,000 distinct CDR3 sequences, 14% of them seen just once. The V gene's germline CDR1 is DFQATT and CDR2 SNEGSKA (reference sequence). Trimming left V 1 base short and J 1 base short, with 11 bases between. This CDR3 has 15 residues. As for this clonotype: What it binds is not known.

This sequence originates from a woman aged 40-49 years with Graves' hyperthyroidism. Sequenced input: blood. This chain connects TRBV20-1 to TRBJ1-5; D not certain. The CDR3 protein is CSARARMGSNQPQHF. CDR3 sequence (DNA): TGCAGTGCTAGAGCCCGTATGGGAAGCAATCAGCCCCAGCATTTT.